This T cell receptor beta chain appears in the sequencing data of a study of radiotherapy plus CTLA-4 blockade in lung cancer. Looked up from germline, CDR1 is SGHRS and CDR2 is YFSETQ. There are 14 residues in the CDR3. The ends were cut back, 4 bases at V and 6 bases at J, with 15 bases in the middle. Sequencing used immunoSEQ multiplex PCR; TCRdb keeps in-frame clones, though not all of them. This table has just over 14,000 clones, roughly 72% appearing once. The source material was peripheral blood, sampled from a patient treated with radiotherapy plus ipilimumab. The chain uses TRBV5-1 and TRBJ2-3; D remains unclear. The origin of this receptor is a human donor with non-small cell lung cancer whose response to radiotherapy plus ipilimumab could not be evaluated. CDR3 DNA sequence: TGCGCCAGCAGCCCATTCGACTCCCAGGATACGCAGTATTTT. Protein product: CASSPFDSQDTQYF.